This T cell receptor (beta chain) was sequenced for a study of blood T cells in healthy people across ages. PCR was performed a second time for roughly 6 to 12 cycles using a sample-barcoded 5' primer and a J-beta primer mix. TCRdb reprocessed the 5' RACE reads with MiXCR, giving one entry per CDR3 protein. The table lists under 1 million distinct CDR3 sequences, under 55% of them singletons. Germline V lookup: CDR1 MNHNY, CDR2 SVGAGI (reference sequence). The length of the CDR3 is 13 residues. With 2 bases removed from V and 4 bases from J, the gap between germline ends came to 9 bases. Source material: blood. The chain employs TRBV6-6 and TRBJ2-7, with D uncertain. The clonotype was recovered from a man aged 60 to 75 in good health. For the CDR3, the DNA is TGTGCCAGCAGTTACGAGTCCCAATACGAGCAGTACTTC. Encoded protein: CASSYESQYEQYF.